A selection of T cell receptor beta chains follows, all from one sample in a study of T cells after yellow fever vaccination. TCRdb fed the 5' RACE reads into MiXCR, producing one record per CDR3 protein. The sample carries 27,000 or so distinct CDR3 sequences, 4% to 5% recorded once. Sample: PBMCs, either bulk or a sorted T-cell subset (CD4+, CD8+, memory, or dextramer-sorted; not recorded which), taken on the day of the yellow fever booster vaccination. The source is a man younger than 35 who received the YFV17D yellow fever vaccine. The CDR3 runs from the conserved cysteine through the conserved F or W. The order of the fields is clone size, J gene, V gene, D gene, CDR3 protein, CDR3 DNA. A D gene is named only where the DNA matches it firmly. Expanded clones get a size class; other rows say once, few or many, or leave the size out.

NA	TRBJ1-5	TRBV19	NA	CASSNGQKGTQPQHF	TGTGCCAGTAGTAATGGACAGAAAGGTACCCAGCCCCAGCATTTT
NA	TRBJ1-2	TRBV12-3/TRBV12-4	NA	CASSLNGANYGYTF	TGTGCCAGCAGTTTAAATGGGGCGAACTATGGCTACACCTTC
few	TRBJ2-5	TRBV7-9	NA	CASSPDTGKTQYF	TGTGCCAGCAGCCCCGACACTGGCAAGACCCAGTACTTC
many	TRBJ2-1	TRBV15	NA	CATSRLRGSSYNEQFF	TGTGCCACCAGCAGGCTCCGTGGCAGCTCCTACAATGAGCAGTTCTTC
many	TRBJ2-3	TRBV11-2	TRBD2	CASSLTSGGTSTDTQYF	TGTGCCAGCAGTCTTACTAGCGGGGGGACTAGCACAGATACGCAGTATTTT
many	TRBJ1-5	TRBV7-8	NA	CASSFLGGGQPQHF	TGTGCCAGCAGCTTCTTAGGAGGCGGGCAGCCCCAGCATTTT
NA	TRBJ2-3	TRBV5-1	TRBD2	CASSTRTSGIDTQYF	TGCGCCAGCAGCACCCGCACTAGCGGGATAGATACGCAGTATTTT
many	TRBJ2-1	TRBV11-2	TRBD2	CASSLAGGYNEQFF	TGTGCCAGCAGCTTAGCGGGGGGATACAATGAGCAGTTCTTC
many	TRBJ1-4	TRBV6-6	NA	CASSYSEGAEKLFF	TGTGCCAGCAGTTACTCGGAGGGTGCGGAAAAACTGTTTTTT
NA	TRBJ1-5	TRBV20-1	TRBD1	CSAIATGSDSNQPQHF	TGCAGTGCTATAGCGACAGGGTCGGATAGCAATCAGCCCCAGCATTTT
many	TRBJ2-3	TRBV5-1	NA	CASSPRSGWRLITDTQYF	TGCGCCAGCAGCCCTCGATCTGGGTGGAGGCTTATCACAGATACGCAGTATTTT
few	TRBJ1-2	TRBV4-1	TRBD1	CASSLRGRGQGYGYTF	TGCGCCAGCAGCCTCCGCGGCCGGGGACAGGGCTATGGCTACACCTTC
NA	TRBJ2-4	TRBV5-1	TRBD2	CASSPLPLAGGSFIQYF	TGCGCCAGCAGCCCTCTACCGTTAGCGGGGGGGAGTTTCATTCAGTACTTC
many	TRBJ2-3	TRBV18	NA	CASSPRDETQYF	TGTGCCAGCTCACCACGGGACGAGACGCAGTATTTT
NA	TRBJ2-3	TRBV6-5	NA	CASSYDSQYTQYF	TGTGCCAGCAGTTACGATTCACAGTACACGCAGTATTTT
many	TRBJ2-1	TRBV14	TRBD2	CASSQLGLAGGNEQFF	TGTGCCAGCAGCCAGCTCGGGCTAGCGGGGGGAAATGAGCAGTTCTTC
medium-sized	TRBJ2-5	TRBV20-1	TRBD2	CSARGLAGVETQYF	TGCAGTGCTAGAGGACTAGCGGGGGTAGAGACCCAGTACTTC
many	TRBJ1-2	TRBV5-6	NA	CASSLPGAGGYTF	TGTGCCAGCAGCTTGCCAGGCGCGGGCGGCTACACCTTC